This TCR beta chain was captured by sequencing in a study of blood T cell repertoires in COVID-19. Germline V gene data show CDR1 as LGHDT and CDR2 as YNNKEL (reference sequence). This CDR3 is 15 amino acids long. The ends lost 1 base at V and 6 bases at J; junction bases unmatched: 1. Produced via immunoSEQ multiplex PCR; TCRdb's table is partial and in-frame only. The sample gives tens of thousands of clones, 86% of which show up once; 17% is in the top ten. This chain uses TRBV3-1 (or the pseudogene TRBV3-2) with TRBJ1-4; 11 positions match TRBD1. Sequenced: peripheral blood. This TCR was recovered from a man older than 75 in a cohort sampled during active COVID-19. The CDR3 spells CASSQGGQGDEKLFF. CDR3 nucleotides: TGTGCCAGCAGCCAAGGGGGACAGGGGGATGAAAAACTGTTTTTT.